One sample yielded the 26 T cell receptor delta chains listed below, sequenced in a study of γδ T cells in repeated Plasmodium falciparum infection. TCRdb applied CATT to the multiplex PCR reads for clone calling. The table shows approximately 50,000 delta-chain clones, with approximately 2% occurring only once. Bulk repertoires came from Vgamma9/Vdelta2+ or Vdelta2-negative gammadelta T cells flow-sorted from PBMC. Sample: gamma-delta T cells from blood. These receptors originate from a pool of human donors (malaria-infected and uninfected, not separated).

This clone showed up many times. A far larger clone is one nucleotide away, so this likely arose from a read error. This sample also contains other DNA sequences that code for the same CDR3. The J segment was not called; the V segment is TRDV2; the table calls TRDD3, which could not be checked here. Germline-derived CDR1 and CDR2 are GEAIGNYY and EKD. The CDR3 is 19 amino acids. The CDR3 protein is CACDTVGVGDTGNEVKLIF. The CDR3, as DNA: TGTGCCTGTGACACCGTTGGGGTGGGGGATACGGGAAATGAGGTAAAACTCATCTTC.

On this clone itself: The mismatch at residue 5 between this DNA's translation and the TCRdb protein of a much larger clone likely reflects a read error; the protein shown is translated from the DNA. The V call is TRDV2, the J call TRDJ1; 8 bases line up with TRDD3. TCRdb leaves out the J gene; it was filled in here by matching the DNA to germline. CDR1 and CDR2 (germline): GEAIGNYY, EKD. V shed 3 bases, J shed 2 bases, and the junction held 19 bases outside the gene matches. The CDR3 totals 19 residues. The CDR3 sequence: CACDSVGGIREEKTDKLIF. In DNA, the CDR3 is TGTGCCTGTGACTCCGTAGGAGGGATACGCGAAGAGAAAACCGATAAACTCATCTTT.

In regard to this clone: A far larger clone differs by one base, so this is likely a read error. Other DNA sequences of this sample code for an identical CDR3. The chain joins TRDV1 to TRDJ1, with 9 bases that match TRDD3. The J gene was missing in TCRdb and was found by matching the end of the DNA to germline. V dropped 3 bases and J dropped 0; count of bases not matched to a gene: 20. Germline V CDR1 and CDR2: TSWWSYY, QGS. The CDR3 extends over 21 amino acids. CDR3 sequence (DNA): TGTGCTCTTGGGGAGCTTCCCTTCAGGTACTGGGGGACCTCGTACACCGATAAACTCATCTTT. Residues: CALGELPFRYWGTSYTDKLIF.

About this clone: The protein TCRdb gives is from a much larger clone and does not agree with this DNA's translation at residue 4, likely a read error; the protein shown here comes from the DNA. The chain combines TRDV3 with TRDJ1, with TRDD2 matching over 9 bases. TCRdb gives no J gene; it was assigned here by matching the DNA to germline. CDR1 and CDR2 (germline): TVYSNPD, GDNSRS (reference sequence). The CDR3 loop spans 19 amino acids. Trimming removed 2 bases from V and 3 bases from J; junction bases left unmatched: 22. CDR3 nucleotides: TGTGCCTTTGAAGAAGGGCCCGAGAGCCTTCCTACGAGGTCCGATAAACTCATCTTT. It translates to CAFEEGPESLPTRSDKLIF.

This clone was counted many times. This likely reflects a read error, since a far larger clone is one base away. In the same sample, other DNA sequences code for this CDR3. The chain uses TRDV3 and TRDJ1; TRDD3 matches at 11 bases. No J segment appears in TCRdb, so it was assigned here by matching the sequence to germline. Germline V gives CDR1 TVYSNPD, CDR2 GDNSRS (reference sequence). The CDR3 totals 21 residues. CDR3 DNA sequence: TGTGCCTTTACCTACCCCTCCTACTGGGGGATAGCATCCTTGTACACCGACAAACTCATCTTT. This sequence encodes CAFTYPSYWGIASLYTDKLIF.

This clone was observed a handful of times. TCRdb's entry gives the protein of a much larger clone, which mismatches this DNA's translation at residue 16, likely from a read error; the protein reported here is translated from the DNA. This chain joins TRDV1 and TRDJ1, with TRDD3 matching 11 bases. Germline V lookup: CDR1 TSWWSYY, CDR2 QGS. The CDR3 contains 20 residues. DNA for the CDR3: TGTGCTCTTGGGGAACTATTGCCCAACTGGGGGATAGCAAGAACCGGTAAACTCATCTTT. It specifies CALGELLPNWGIARTGKLIF.

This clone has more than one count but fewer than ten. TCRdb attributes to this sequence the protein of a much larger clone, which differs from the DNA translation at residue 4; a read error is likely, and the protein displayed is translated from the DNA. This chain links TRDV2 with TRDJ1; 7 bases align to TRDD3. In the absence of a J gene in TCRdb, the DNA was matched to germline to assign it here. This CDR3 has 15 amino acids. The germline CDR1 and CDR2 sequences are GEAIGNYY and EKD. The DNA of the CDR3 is TGTGCCTGTGGCACCGTTTCAATACTGGGGGATAAACTCATCTTT. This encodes CACGTVSILGDKLIF.

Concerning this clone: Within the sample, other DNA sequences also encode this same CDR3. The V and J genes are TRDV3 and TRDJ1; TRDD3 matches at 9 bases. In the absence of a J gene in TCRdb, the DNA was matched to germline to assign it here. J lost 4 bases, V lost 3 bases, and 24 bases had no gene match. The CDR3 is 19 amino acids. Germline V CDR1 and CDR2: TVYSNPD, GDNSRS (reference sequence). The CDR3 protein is CAFQKAFLYWGTGYDKLIF. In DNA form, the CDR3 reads TGTGCCTTCCAGAAGGCCTTCCTGTACTGGGGGACCGGATACGATAAACTCATCTTT.

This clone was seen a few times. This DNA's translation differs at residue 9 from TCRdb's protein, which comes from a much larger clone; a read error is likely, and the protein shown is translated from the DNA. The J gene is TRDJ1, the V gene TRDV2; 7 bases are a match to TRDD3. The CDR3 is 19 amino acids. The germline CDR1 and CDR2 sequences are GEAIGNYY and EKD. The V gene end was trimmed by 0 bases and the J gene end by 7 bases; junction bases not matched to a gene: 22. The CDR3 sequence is CACDTVGLPGIEPRGKLIF. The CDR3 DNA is TGTGCCTGTGACACCGTCGGGTTACCGGGGATAGAACCCAGGGGTAAACTCATCTTT.

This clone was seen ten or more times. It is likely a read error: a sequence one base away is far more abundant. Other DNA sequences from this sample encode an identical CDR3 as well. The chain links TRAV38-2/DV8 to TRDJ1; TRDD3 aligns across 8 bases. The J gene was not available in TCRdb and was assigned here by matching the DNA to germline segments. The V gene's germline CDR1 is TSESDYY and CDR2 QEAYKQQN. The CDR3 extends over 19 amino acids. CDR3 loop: CAWTRFNRYWGLYTDKLIF. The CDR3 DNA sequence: TGTGCTTGGACCCGGTTTAATAGGTACTGGGGGTTGTACACCGACAAACTCATCTTT.

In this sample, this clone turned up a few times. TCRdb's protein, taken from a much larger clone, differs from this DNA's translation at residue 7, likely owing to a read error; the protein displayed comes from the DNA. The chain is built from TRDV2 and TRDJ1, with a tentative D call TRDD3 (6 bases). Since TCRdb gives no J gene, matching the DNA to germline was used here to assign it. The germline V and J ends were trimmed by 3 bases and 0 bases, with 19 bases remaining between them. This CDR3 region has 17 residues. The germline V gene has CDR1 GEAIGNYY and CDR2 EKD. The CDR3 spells CACDAVEDGGYTDKLIF. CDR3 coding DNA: TGTGCCTGTGACGCGGTGGAGGATGGGGGCTACACCGATAAACTCATCTTT.

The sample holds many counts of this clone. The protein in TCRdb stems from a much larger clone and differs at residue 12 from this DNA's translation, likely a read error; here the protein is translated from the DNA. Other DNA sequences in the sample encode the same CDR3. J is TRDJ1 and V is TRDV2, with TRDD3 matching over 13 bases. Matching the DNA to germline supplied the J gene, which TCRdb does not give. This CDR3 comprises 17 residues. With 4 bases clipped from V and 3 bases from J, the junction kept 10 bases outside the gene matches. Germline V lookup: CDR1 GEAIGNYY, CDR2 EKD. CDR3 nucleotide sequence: TGTGCCTGTGAAGCCCTTTTTACTGGGGGATACGCCGATAAACTCATCTTT. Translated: CACEALFTGGYADKLIF.

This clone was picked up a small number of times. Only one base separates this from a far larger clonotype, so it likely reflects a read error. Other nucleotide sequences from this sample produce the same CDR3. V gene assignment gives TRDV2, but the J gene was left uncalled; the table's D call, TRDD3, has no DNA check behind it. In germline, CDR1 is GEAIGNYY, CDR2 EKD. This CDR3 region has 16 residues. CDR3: CACDPVSGGYNDKLIF. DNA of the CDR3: TGTGCCTGTGACCCTGTCTCTGGGGGATACAACGATAAACTCATTTTT.

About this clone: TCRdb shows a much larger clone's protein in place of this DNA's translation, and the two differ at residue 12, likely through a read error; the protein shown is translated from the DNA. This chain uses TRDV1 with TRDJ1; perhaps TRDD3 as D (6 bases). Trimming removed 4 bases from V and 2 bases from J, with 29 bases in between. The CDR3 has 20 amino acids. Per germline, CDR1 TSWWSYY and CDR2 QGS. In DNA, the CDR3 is TGTGCTCTTGGGGGAGCCCACTTTTCGCTGGGGTTACGACGGACCGATAAACTCATCTTT. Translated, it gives CALGGAHFSLGLRRTDKLIF.

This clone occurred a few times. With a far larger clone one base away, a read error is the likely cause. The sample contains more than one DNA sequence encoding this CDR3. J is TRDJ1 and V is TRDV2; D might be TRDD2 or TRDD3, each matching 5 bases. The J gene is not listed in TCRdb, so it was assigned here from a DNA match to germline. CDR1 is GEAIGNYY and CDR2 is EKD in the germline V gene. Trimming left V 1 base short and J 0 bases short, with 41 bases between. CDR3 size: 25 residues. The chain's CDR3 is CACDTGLLSGSGCHPPKWYTDKLIF. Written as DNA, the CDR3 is TGTGCCTGTGACACGGGCCTTCTCTCAGGGTCGGGATGTCACCCCCCAAAGTGGTACACCGATAAACTCATCTTT.

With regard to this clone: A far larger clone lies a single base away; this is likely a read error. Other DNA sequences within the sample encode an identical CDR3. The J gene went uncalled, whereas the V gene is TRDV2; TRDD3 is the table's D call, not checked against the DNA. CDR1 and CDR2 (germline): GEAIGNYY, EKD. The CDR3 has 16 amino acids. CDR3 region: CACDPLLGTYTDKLIF. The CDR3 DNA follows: TGTGCCTGTGATCCCTTACTGGGGACGTACACCGATAAACTCATCTTC.

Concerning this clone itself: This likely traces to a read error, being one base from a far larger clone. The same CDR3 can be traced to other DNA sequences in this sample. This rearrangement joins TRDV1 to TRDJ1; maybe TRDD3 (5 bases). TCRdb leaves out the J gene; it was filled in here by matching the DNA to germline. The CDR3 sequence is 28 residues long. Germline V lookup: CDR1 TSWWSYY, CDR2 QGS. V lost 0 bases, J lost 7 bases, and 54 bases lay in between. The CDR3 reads CALGELSHEAPVPGRVYWPPGVSIKLIF. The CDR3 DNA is TGTGCTCTTGGGGAACTCTCTCACGAGGCCCCAGTCCCAGGACGCGTTTACTGGCCTCCCGGTGTATCGATTAAACTCATCTTT.

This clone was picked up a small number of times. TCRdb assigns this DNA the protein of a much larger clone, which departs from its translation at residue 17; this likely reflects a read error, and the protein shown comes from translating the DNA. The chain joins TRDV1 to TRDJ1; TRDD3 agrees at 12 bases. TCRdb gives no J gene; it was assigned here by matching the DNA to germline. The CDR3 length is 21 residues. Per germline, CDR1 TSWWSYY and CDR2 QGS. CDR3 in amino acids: CALGTSFLLYWGIPYTGKLIF. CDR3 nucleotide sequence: TGTGCTCTTGGGACCTCCTTCCTCCTATACTGGGGGATACCTTACACCGGTAAACTCATCTTT.

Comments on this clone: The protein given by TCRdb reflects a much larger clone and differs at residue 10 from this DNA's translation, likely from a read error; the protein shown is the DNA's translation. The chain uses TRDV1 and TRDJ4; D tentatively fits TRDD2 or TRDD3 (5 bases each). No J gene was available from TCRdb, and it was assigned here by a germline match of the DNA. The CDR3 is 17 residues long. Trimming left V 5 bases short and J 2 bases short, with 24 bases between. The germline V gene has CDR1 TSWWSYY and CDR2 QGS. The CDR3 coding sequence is TGTGCTCTTGGGACCCATCCTATCCGCCGGGGAAGGAGACCCCTGATCTTT. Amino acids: CALGTHPIRRGRRPLIF.

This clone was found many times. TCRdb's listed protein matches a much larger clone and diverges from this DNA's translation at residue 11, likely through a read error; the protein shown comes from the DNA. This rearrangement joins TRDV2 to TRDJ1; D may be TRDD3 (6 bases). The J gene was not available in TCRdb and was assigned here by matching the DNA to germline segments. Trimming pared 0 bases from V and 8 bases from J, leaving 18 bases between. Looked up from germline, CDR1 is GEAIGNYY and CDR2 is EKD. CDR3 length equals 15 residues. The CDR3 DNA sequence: TGTGCCTGTGACACCGTAGGTGGGGGCTCACGCAAACTCATCTTT. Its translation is CACDTVGGGSRKLIF.

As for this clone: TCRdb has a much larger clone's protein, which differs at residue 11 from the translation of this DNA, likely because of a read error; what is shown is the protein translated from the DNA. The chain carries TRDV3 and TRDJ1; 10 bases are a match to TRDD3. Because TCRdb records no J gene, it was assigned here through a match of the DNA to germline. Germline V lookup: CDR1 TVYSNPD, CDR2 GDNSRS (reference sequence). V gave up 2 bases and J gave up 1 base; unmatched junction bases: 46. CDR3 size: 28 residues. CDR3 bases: TGTGCCTTTCTGCGGCGATATTACTTGGACACTCCTATAAGAGTGGGCTACTGGGGGATCAGATTCACCGATAAACTCATCTTT. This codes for CAFLRRYYLDTPIRVGYWGIRFTDKLIF.

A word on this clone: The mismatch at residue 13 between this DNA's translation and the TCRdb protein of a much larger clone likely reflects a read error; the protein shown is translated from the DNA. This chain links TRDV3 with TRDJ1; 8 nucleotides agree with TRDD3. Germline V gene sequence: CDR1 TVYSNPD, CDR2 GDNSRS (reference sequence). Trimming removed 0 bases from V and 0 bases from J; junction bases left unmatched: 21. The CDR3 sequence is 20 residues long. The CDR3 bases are TGTGCCTTTAGGGTCTACCTCTACGAGTACTGGGGGGCCTACACCGATAAACTCATCTTT. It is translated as CAFRVYLYEYWGAYTDKLIF.

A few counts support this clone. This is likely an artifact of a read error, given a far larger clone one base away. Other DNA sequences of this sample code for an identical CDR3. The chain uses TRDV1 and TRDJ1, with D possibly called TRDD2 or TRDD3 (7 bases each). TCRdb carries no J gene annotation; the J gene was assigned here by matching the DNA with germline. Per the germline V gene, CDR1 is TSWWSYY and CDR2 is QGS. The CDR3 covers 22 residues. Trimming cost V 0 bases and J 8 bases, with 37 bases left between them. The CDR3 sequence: CALGELWEGLPRLPPYWGKLIF. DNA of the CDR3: TGTGCTCTTGGGGAACTCTGGGAAGGCCTTCCTCGCTTACCTCCTTACTGGGGCAAACTCATCTTT.

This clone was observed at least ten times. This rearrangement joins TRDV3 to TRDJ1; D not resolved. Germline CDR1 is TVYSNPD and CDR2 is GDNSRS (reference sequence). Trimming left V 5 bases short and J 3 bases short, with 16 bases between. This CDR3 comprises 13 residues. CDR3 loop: CAQDLVVADKLIF. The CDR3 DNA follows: TGTGCCCAAGACCTCGTGGTGGCCGATAAACTCATCTTT.

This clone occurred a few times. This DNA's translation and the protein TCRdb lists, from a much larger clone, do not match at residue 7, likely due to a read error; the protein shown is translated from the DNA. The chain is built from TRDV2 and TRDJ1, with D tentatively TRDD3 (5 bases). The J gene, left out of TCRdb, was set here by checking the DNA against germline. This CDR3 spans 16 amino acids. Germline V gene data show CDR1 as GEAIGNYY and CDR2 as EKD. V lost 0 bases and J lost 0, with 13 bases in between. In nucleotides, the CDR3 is TGTGCCTGTGACACCGTCAGGGGGGGTTACACCGATAAACTCATCTTT. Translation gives CACDTVRGGYTDKLIF.

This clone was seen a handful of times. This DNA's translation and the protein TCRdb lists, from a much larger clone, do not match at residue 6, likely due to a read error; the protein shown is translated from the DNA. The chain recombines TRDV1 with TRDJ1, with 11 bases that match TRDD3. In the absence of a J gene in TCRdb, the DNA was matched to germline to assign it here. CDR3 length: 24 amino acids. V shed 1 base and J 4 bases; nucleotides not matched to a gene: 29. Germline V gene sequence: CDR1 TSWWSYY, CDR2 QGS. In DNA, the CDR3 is TGTGCTCTTGGGGAACCTGCGGTTCGGAATGACCTAATCGTACTGGGGGATAATCACGATAAACTCATCTTT. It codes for CALGEPAVRNDLIVLGDNHDKLIF.